This T cell receptor (beta chain) came from a study of blood T cell repertoires in COVID-19. Study context: Acute and convalescent COVID-19 specimens originated in the United States, Italy and Spain. Sample material is recorded as cDNA or gDNA derived from T cells, B-cell-depleted T cells, or PBMCs.

Produced via immunoSEQ multiplex PCR; TCRdb's table is partial and in-frame only. The sample carries about 36,000 clones, 70% to 90% recorded once. The specimen was peripheral blood. This clonotype originated in a human donor in a cohort sampled during active COVID-19.

The CDR3 here is CASSFQPGYEQYF. The CDR3 bases are TGTGCCAGCAGCTTTCAGCCCGGGTACGAGCAGTACTTC. This chain links TRBV7-2 with TRBJ2-7; D unclear. The germline CDR1 and CDR2 sequences are SGHTA and FQGNSA. The CDR3 sequence is 13 residues long. Between the trimmed V and J ends, which lost 3 bases and 4 bases, there was a span of 10 bases.